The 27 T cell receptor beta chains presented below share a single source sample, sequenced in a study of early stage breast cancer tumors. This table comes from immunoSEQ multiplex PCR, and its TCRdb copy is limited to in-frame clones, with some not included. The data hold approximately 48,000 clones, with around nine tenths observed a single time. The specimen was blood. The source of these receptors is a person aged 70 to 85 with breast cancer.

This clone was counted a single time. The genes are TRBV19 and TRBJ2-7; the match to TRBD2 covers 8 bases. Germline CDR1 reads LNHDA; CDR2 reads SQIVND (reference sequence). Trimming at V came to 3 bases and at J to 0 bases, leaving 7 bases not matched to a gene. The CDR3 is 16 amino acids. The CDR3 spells CASSIPRSGSSYEQYF. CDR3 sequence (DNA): TGTGCCAGTAGTATCCCGAGGAGCGGGAGCTCCTACGAGCAGTACTTC. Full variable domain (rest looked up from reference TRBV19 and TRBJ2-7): DGGITQSPKYLFRKEGQNVTLSCEQNLNHDAMYWYRQDPGQGLRLIYYSQIVNDFQKGDIAEGYSVSREKKESFPLTVTSAQKNPTAFYLCASSIPRSGSSYEQYFGPGTRLTVT.

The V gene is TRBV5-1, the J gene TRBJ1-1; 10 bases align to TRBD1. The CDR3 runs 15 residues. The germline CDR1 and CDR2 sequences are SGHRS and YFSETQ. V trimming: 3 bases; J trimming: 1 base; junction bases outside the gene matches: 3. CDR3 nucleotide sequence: TGCGCCAGCAGCTCCCGACAGGGGGCGAACACTGAAGCTTTCTTT. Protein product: CASSSRQGANTEAFF. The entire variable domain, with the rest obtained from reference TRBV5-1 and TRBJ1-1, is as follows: KAGVTQTPRYLIKTRGQQVTLSCSPISGHRSVSWYQQTPGQGLQFLFEYFSETQRNKGNFPGRFSGRQFSNSRSEMNVSTLELGDSALYLCASSSRQGANTEAFFGQGTRLTVV.

The CDR3 DNA sequence: TGTGCCATCAGTGAGAACCTAAATCAGCCCCAGCATTTT. Protein product: CAISENLNQPQHF. The chain joins TRBV10-3 to TRBJ1-5, with no clear D. Per the germline V gene, CDR1 is ENHRY and CDR2 is SYGVKD. V lost 2 bases, J lost 4 bases, and 6 bases lay in between. The CDR3 totals 13 residues.

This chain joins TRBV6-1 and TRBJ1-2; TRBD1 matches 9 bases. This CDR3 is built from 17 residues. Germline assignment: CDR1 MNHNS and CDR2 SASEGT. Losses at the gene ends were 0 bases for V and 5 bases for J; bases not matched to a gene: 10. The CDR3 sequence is CASSEAQGTGLLYGYTF. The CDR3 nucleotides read TGTGCCAGCAGTGAAGCGCAAGGGACAGGGCTTCTGTATGGCTACACCTTC.

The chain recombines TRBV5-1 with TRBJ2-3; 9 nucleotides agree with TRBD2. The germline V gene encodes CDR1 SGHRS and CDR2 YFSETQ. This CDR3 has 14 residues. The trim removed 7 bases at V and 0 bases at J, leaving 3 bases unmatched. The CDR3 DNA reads TGCGCCAGCGGTGCGGGGGGGAGCACAGATACGCAGTATTTT. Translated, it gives CASGAGGSTDTQYF.

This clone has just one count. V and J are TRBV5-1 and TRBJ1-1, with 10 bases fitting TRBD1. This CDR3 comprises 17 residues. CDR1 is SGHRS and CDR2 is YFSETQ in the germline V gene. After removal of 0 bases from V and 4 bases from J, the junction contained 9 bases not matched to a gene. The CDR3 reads CASSLGGTGVMSTEAFF. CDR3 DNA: TGCGCCAGCAGCTTGGGGGGGACAGGGGTGATGAGCACTGAAGCTTTCTTT.

The CDR3: CASSLGTVKETQYF. The CDR3 DNA follows: TGCGCCAGCAGCCTAGGGACAGTCAAAGAGACCCAGTACTTC. V is TRBV5-1 and J is TRBJ2-5; 7 positions agree with TRBD1. Germline trimming cut 4 bases from V and 3 bases from J; bases unmatched to any gene: 6. Germline CDR1 reads SGHRS; CDR2 reads YFSETQ. This CDR3 spans 14 amino acids.

As DNA, the CDR3 is TGTGCCTGGAACCGGGACTGGGACAATGAGCAGTTCTTC. Translating gives CAWNRDWDNEQFF. The rearrangement joins TRBV30 to TRBJ2-1; D perhaps matches TRBD2 (6 bases). This CDR3 contains 13 residues. Deletions cut 4 bases from V and 5 bases from J, with 12 bases between. Germline V gene data show CDR1 as GTSNPN and CDR2 as SVGIG (reference sequence). The full variable domain, completed using reference TRBV30 and TRBJ2-1, is SQTIHQWPATLVQPVGSPLSLECTVEGTSNPNLYWYRQAAGRGLQLLFYSVGIGQISSEVPQNLSASRPQDRQFILSSKKLLLSDSGFYLCAWNRDWDNEQFFGPGTRLTVL.

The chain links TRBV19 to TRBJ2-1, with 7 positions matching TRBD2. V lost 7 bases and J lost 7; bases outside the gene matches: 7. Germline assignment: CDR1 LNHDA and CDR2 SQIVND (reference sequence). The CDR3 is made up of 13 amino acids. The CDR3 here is CASTGLVRNEQFF. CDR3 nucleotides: TGTGCCAGTACCGGACTAGTAAGGAATGAGCAGTTCTTC.

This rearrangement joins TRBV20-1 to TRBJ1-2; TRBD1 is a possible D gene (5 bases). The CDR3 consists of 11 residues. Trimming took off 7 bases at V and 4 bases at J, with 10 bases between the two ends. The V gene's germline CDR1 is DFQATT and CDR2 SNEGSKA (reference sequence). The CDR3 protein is CSVGGRYGYTF. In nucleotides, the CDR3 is TGCAGTGTGGGGGGTCGCTATGGCTACACCTTC.

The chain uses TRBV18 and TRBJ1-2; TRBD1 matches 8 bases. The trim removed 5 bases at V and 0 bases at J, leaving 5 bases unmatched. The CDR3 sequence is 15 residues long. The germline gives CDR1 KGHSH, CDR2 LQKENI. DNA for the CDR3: TGTGCCAGCTCATTCGGGACAGGTTCTAACTATGGCTACACCTTC. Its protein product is CASSFGTGSNYGYTF.

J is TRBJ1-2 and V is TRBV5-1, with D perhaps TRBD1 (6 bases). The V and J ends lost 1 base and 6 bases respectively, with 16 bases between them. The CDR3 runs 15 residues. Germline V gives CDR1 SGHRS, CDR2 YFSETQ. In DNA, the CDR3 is TGCGCCAGCAGCTTGTCTCAACAGGGCCGAGATGGCTACACCTTC. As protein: CASSLSQQGRDGYTF.

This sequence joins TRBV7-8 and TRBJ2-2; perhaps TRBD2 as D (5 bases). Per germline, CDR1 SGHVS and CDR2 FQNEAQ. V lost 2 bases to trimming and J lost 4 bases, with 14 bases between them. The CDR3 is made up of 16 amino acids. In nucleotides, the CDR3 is TGTGCCAGCAGCTTATTAGCTAGCCTCGGCACCGGGGAGCTGTTTTTT. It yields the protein CASSLLASLGTGELFF. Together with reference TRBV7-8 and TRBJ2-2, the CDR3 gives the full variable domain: GAGVSQSPRYKVAKRGQDVALRCDPISGHVSLFWYQQALGQGPEFLTYFQNEAQLDKSGLPSDRFFAERPEGSVSTLKIQRTQQEDSAVYLCASSLLASLGTGELFFGEGSRLTVL.

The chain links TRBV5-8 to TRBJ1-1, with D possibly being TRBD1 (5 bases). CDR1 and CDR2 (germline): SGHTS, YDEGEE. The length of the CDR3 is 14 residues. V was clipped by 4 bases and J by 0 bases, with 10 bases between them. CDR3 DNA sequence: TGTGCCAGCAGCCGACAGATAATGAACACTGAAGCTTTCTTT. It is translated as CASSRQIMNTEAFF.

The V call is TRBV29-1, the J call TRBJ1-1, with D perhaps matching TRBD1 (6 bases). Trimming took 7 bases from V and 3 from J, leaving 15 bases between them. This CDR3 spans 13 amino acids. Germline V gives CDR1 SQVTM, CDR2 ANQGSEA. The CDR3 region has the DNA TGCAGCGCTCAGAGGTCAGGGGACACTGAAGCTTTCTTT. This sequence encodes CSAQRSGDTEAFF.

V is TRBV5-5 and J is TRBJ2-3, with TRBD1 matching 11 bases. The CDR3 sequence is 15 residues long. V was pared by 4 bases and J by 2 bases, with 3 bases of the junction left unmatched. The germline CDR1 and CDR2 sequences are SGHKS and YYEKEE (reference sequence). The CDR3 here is CASSPGQGDTDTQYF. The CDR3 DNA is TGTGCCAGCAGCCCGGGACAGGGGGACACAGATACGCAGTATTTT.

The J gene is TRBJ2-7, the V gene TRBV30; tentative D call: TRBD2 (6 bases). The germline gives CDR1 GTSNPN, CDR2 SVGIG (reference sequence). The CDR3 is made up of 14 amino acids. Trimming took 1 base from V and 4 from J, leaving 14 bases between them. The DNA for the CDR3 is TGTGCCTGGAGTGAATCCGCGGAGGGGTACGAGCAGTACTTC. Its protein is CAWSESAEGYEQYF.

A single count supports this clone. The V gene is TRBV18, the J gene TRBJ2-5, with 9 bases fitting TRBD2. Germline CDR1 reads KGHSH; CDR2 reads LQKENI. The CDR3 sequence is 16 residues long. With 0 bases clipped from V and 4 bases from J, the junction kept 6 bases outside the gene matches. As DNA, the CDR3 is TGTGCCAGCTCACCACCTAGCGGGAGACTCGGAGAGACCCAGTACTTC. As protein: CASSPPSGRLGETQYF.

In DNA, the CDR3 is TGCGCCAGCAGCCAAGTGGCAGGGACTAGCTCCTACGAGCAGTACTTC. Its protein product is CASSQVAGTSSYEQYF. V is TRBV4-1 and J is TRBJ2-7; 8 bases map to TRBD2. CDR3 length: 16 amino acids. CDR1 is MGHRA and CDR2 is YSYEKL in the germline V gene. J was trimmed by 0 bases and V by 1 base; bases with no gene match: 5.

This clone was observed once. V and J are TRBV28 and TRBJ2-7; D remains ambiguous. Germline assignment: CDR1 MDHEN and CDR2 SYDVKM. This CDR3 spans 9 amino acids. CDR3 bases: TGTGCGGAGAGCCGCGAGCAGTACTTC. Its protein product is CAESREQYF.

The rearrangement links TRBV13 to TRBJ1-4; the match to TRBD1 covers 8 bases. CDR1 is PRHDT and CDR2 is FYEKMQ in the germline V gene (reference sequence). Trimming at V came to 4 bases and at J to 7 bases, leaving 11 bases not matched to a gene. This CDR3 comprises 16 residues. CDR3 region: CASSSRGRGQVEKLFF. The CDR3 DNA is TGTGCCAGCAGCTCCCGGGGCAGGGGGCAGGTTGAAAAACTGTTTTTT.

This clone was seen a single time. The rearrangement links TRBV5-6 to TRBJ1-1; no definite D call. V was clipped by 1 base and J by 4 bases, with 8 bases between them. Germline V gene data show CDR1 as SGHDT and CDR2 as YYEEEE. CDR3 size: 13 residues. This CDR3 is CASSLMEGTEAFF. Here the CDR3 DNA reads TGTGCCAGCAGCTTGATGGAGGGCACTGAAGCTTTCTTT.

CDR3 region: CASSHEGARSAEQYF. CDR3 sequence (DNA): TGTGCCAGCAGTCACGAGGGGGCGCGATCCGCCGAGCAGTACTTC. The chain is built from TRBV6-5 and TRBJ2-7; 7 positions agree with TRBD1. The germline CDR1 and CDR2 sequences are MNHEY and SVGAGI. The CDR3 is 15 residues long. The V gene end was trimmed by 5 bases and the J gene end by 6 bases; junction bases not matched to a gene: 13.

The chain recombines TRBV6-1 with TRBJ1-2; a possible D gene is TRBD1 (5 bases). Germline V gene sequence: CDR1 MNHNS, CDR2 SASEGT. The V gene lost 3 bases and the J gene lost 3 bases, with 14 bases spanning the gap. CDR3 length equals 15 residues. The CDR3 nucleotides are TGTGCCAGCAGTGAGGGGATAGGGGCCTACTATGGCTACACCTTC. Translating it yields CASSEGIGAYYGYTF.

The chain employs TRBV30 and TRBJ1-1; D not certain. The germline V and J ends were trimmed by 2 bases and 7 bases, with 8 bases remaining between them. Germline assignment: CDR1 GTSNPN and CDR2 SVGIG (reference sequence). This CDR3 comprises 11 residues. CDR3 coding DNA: TGTGCCTGGAGTTACTATCATGAAGCTTTCTTT. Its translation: CAWSYYHEAFF. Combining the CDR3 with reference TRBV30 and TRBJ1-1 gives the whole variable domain SQTIHQWPATLVQPVGSPLSLECTVEGTSNPNLYWYRQAAGRGLQLLFYSVGIGQISSEVPQNLSASRPQDRQFILSSKKLLLSDSGFYLCAWSYYHEAFFGQGTRLTVV.

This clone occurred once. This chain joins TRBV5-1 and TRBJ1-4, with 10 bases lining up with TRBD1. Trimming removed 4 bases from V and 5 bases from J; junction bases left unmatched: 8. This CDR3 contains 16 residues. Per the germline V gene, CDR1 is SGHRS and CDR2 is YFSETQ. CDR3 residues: CASSMRGQGSNEKLFF. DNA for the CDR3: TGCGCCAGCAGCATGCGGGGACAGGGGAGCAATGAAAAACTGTTTTTT.

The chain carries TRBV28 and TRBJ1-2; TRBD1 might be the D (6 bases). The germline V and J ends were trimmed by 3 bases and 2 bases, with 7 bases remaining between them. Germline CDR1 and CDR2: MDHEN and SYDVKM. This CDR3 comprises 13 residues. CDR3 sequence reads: CASSFTGNYGYTF. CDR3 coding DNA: TGTGCCAGCAGTTTTACAGGGAACTATGGCTACACCTTC.